Listed below are T cell receptor beta chains from one sample, sequenced in a study of cytomegalovirus exposure and HLA in healthy donors. TCRdb's copy holds only in-frame clones and misses some; the assay was immunoSEQ multiplex PCR. The sample holds 150,000 to 200,000 clones, approximately 82% seen once. Material: PBMCs. The source of these receptors is a man in his forties or fifties in good health and CMV-seropositive. Each CDR3 is given with its conserved first and last residue. A D gene is named only where the DNA matches it firmly. Expanded clones are given a class, and other clones once, few, many or no size at all.

TRBV19	.	TRBJ1-5	once	TGTGCCAGTAGTTTCTCGGGGATTAGCAATCAGCCCCAGCATTTT	CASSFSGISNQPQHF
TRBV15	.	TRBJ2-7	.	TGTGCCACCAGCATGGGACTGAGCTCCTACGAGCAGTACTTC	CATSMGLSSYEQYF
TRBV27	TRBD2	TRBJ2-5	.	TGTGCCAGCAGTTTAGGACTAGCGGTAAATGGAGAGACCCAGTACTTC	CASSLGLAVNGETQYF
TRBV29-1	TRBD2	TRBJ2-1	.	TGCAGCGTTGCCGGGACTAGCGGGAGCTCCTACAATGAGCAGTTCTTC	CSVAGTSGSSYNEQFF
TRBV9	.	TRBJ2-6	few	TGTGCCAGCGGGCAGGGAGGTTCTGGGGCCAACGTCCTGACTTTC	CASGQGGSGANVLTF
TRBV18	TRBD1	TRBJ1-1	.	TGTGCCAGCTCACCCCAGGACAGGGTAGGGACTGAAGCTTTCTTT	CASSPQDRVGTEAFF
TRBV6-5	TRBD1	TRBJ1-1	.	TGTGCCAGCAGTTCGGGACAGGGGATCACTGAAGCTTTCTTT	CASSSGQGITEAFF
TRBV29-1	TRBD2	TRBJ2-3	.	TGCAGCGTTAAGGGACTAGCGGGAGGGAGCACAGATACGCAGTATTTT	CSVKGLAGGSTDTQYF
TRBV28	.	TRBJ2-2	.	TGTGCCAGCAGTTCAACGGGACTCGCGAACACCGGGGAGCTGTTTTTT	CASSSTGLANTGELFF
TRBV5-1	TRBD2	TRBJ2-3	once	TGCGCCAGCAGCTCGACTTGGGCTAGCGGGAGATTGGATACGCAGTATTTT	CASSSTWASGRLDTQYF